The source of this T cell receptor (beta chain) is a study of PD-1 blockade in classical Hodgkin lymphoma. V gave up 3 bases and J gave up 5 bases, with 14 bases separating them. Germline-derived CDR1 and CDR2 are MDHEN and SYDVKM. There are 14 residues in the CDR3. Libraries were prepared by immunoSEQ multiplex PCR; TCRdb keeps only in-frame clonotypes and omits some of them. This table has 25,000 to 35,000 clones, 85% appearing once. Every patient had relapsed following autologous stem cell transplantation, and cohorts differed in brentuximab vedotin exposure. Starting with thawed PBMCs, CD4+ T cells were purified by magnetic negative selection.

The receptor was isolated from a human donor with classical Hodgkin lymphoma. The sample consisted of CD4+ T cells from blood, taken at baseline. The chain uses TRBV28 and TRBJ2-7, with a weak D call TRBD1 (6 bases). The CDR3, as DNA: TGTGCCAGCAGTTTCTCGGACAGAGGGGACGAGCAGTACTTC. Its protein is CASSFSDRGDEQYF.